One sample yielded the 10 T cell receptor beta chains listed below, sequenced in a study of cytomegalovirus exposure and HLA in healthy donors (dated by TCRdb to about 2017). The protocol used for the library was the immunoSEQ multiplex PCR assay. For the multiplex PCR, a mixture combining 60 forward primers for TCR Vbeta segments and 13 reverse primers for TCR Jbeta segments was used. In its TCRdb copy, this immuneACCESS table keeps in-frame sequences only and misses some clones. Where compared with another copy, unresolved V genes explain less than half of these, and the others have no known cause. The sample table contains 130,000 to 150,000 clones; only one count was recorded for roughly four fifths of them. The ten largest clones capture 3% of the sample. Sequenced: PBMCs. These TCRs come from a man aged 35-49 years in good health and CMV-seropositive.

This clone showed up just a few times. The chain couples TRBV6-6 to TRBJ1-1, with D tentatively TRBD1 (6 bases). Germline values: CDR1 MNHNY, CDR2 SVGAGI (reference sequence). V lost 8 bases to trimming and J lost 11 bases, with 12 bases between them. This CDR3 is built from 10 residues. CDR3 nucleotide sequence: TGTGCCAGCGGGGGGGCCGGGGCTTTCTTT. This gives the protein CASGGAGAFF.

The chain couples TRBV6-5 to TRBJ1-2; 7 bases map to TRBD1. Germline V CDR1 and CDR2: MNHEY, SVGAGI. Trimming removed 0 bases from V and 6 bases from J; junction bases left unmatched: 4. This CDR3 is built from 14 residues. In nucleotides, the CDR3 is TGTGCCAGCAGTTACTCGAGGACAGGCCATGGCTACACCTTC. Amino acids: CASSYSRTGHGYTF.

The rearrangement links TRBV7-3 to TRBJ2-5; D might be TRBD1 (5 bases). Trimming pared 5 bases from V and 5 bases from J, leaving 12 bases between. The germline CDR1 and CDR2 sequences are SGHTA and FQGTGA. The CDR3 sequence is 13 residues long. As DNA, the CDR3 is TGTGCCAGCAGCCCGACCAGGGCTGAGACCCAGTACTTC. As protein: CASSPTRAETQYF.

The chain recombines TRBV27 with TRBJ2-2; possible D gene TRBD1, 6 bases. The CDR3 runs to 14 residues. Trimming cost V 4 bases and J 9 bases, with 15 bases left between them. Germline assignment: CDR1 MNHEY and CDR2 SMNVEV (reference sequence). Here the CDR3 DNA reads TGTGCCAGCAGTTGGGACATGAGGGTACGGGAGCTGTTTTTT. This codes for CASSWDMRVRELFF.

The rearrangement links TRBV28 to TRBJ1-2; no clear D gene. With 3 bases removed from V and 0 bases from J, the gap between germline ends came to 8 bases. The germline V gene encodes CDR1 MDHEN and CDR2 SYDVKM. CDR3 size: 14 residues. CDR3 bases: TGTGCCAGCAGTTTCTTGGGAGCTAACTATGGCTACACCTTC. As protein: CASSFLGANYGYTF.

The rearrangement links TRBV27 to TRBJ2-5; 7 bases line up with TRBD1. The V gene end was trimmed by 4 bases and the J gene end by 5 bases; junction bases not matched to a gene: 7. CDR1 and CDR2 (germline): MNHEY, SMNVEV (reference sequence). The CDR3 extends over 14 amino acids. CDR3 DNA: TGTGCCAGCAGTTCATCACAGGGGTGGGAGACCCAGTACTTC. Its translation is CASSSSQGWETQYF.

The chain employs TRBV6-6 and TRBJ1-1; weak D call: TRBD1 (6 bases). CDR1 and CDR2 from the germline V gene are MNHNY and SVGAGI (reference sequence). Trimming pared 5 bases from V and 10 bases from J, leaving 14 bases between. The CDR3 length is 12 residues. CDR3 region: CASSLDSGAAFF. The CDR3 DNA follows: TGTGCCAGCAGTCTGGACAGCGGTGCAGCTTTCTTT.

The CDR3 region is CSVLGGTEAFF. DNA for the CDR3: TGCAGCGTCCTTGGGGGGACTGAAGCTTTCTTT. The chain carries TRBV29-1 and TRBJ1-1; D is possibly TRBD1 (5 bases). This CDR3 has 11 amino acids. Germline-derived CDR1 and CDR2 are SQVTM and ANQGSEA. The V and J ends lost 6 bases and 5 bases respectively, with 10 bases between them.

This clone was detected only once. The chain uses TRBV6-1 and TRBJ1-1, with D tentatively TRBD1 (5 bases). Trimming left V 5 bases short and J 4 bases short, with 8 bases between. The germline gives CDR1 MNHNS, CDR2 SASEGT. The length of the CDR3 is 12 residues. The CDR3 DNA follows: TGTGCCAGCAGTTTCGGGGGCACTGAAGCTTTCTTT. Translation gives CASSFGGTEAFF.

The chain uses TRBV4-3 and TRBJ2-1; 8 bases agree with TRBD1. Germline values: CDR1 LGHNA, CDR2 YSLEER. After removal of 0 bases from V and 7 bases from J, the junction contained 11 bases not matched to a gene. The CDR3 is 17 residues long. CDR3 region: CASSQDPSGGMRNEQFF. The CDR3 coding sequence is TGCGCCAGCAGCCAAGATCCCTCAGGGGGCATGAGGAATGAGCAGTTCTTC.